These 2 T cell receptor beta chains share one sample of origin, sequenced in a study of shared clonotypes between healthy human individuals. The repertoire was sequenced with immunoSEQ multiplex PCR; TCRdb's copy has only in-frame clones and lacks some. The sample has 2 million to 2.5 million clones; under 95% are singletons. The sample was naive CD4+ T cells from PBMCs. As to subset: CD45RA+ positively selected. All receptors come from a young man in good health. Some clones in this sample may be carry-over from other donors' samples.

The V call is TRBV5-1, the J call TRBJ2-7; 9 nucleotides agree with TRBD1. With 3 bases clipped from V and 4 bases from J, the junction kept 8 bases outside the gene matches. From germline, CDR1 is SGHRS and CDR2 YFSETQ. This CDR3 region has 15 residues. This CDR3 reads CASSSSGTGSYEQYF. DNA of the CDR3: TGCGCCAGCAGCTCCTCCGGGACAGGGAGTTACGAGCAGTACTTC.

This chain links TRBV28 with TRBJ2-5, with D possibly TRBD1 on 6 matching bases. Germline lookup yields CDR1 MDHEN and CDR2 SYDVKM. V shed 2 bases and J shed 3 bases, with 16 bases lying between them. The CDR3 spans 16 residues. The DNA of the CDR3 is TGTGCCAGCAGTTTACCCCACGGTGCAGGGGAAGAGACCCAGTACTTC. Translated, it gives CASSLPHGAGEETQYF.